This TCR beta chain was captured by sequencing in a study of T-cell reconstitution after alpha-beta-depleted transplantation in children (dated by TCRdb to between 2015 and 2016). Study-wide context: T-cell immune reconstitution after TCRalphabeta/CD19-depleted allogeneic hematopoietic cell transplantation in children was quantitatively tracked in the study by means of TCR repertoire profiling. What the work shows at the level of the full study, not this receptor alone: In some patients, high TCRbeta diversity at day 60 was attributed to recipient T cells and intrathymic progenitors that had survived conditioning. Over the following months the frequencies of hyperexpanded clones went down, and after one year T-cell counts and TCRbeta diversity were mostly credited to newly produced T cells. Apparently early alphabetaT-cell count recovery about two months after transplant reportedly relied on only several hundred rapidly expanded clones derived from non-depleted graft cells.

The protocol used for the library was PCR. For sequencing, an Illumina HiSeq 2500 was employed. TCR library preparation used molecular barcoding, with unique molecular identifiers applied to normalize quantification of the TCRbeta repertoire. The public reads were run again by TCRdb, first through fastp at Q25 and then through MiXCR, and only productive beta chains were kept. Each CDR3 protein gets just one entry, which takes the most common genes and DNA from the rows behind it. In all, the sample holds approximately 130,000 distinct CDR3 sequences, and around 9.8% of those were seen once. The biggest ten clones account for 20% to 30% of the sample. Turning to this clonotype: What antigen it recognizes has not been identified. A single base separates this from a much larger clone, so it may be a read error.

Measured from the cysteine to the phenylalanine, the CDR3 is 12 residues long. Only the CDR3 part of the read is kept: 36 bases, read in frame from the first base. V loses 6 bases of germline sequence and J loses 11 bases, and the interval between the two ends is 16 bases. The treatment or condition label of this sample denotes: allogeneic hematopoietic cell transplantation with graft depleted of TCRalphabeta T cells and CD19 B cells. Transplant recipients were children who received TCRalphabeta/CD19-depleted allogeneic hematopoietic cell grafts. This receptor was obtained from a girl under three years old who had a stem cell transplant for combined immunodeficiency, so the T cells may come from the graft donor. This material consisted of PBMCs, mostly from graft donor cells, taken 180 days after TCRalphabeta/CD19-depleted stem cell transplant. Here the chain combines TRBV12-3 or TRBV12-4 and TRBJ1-2; the D gene remains uncertain. The CDR3 protein: CASSREQRVYTF. The DNA sequence is as follows: TGTGCCAGCAGCCGGGAACAAAGGGTATACACCTTC.